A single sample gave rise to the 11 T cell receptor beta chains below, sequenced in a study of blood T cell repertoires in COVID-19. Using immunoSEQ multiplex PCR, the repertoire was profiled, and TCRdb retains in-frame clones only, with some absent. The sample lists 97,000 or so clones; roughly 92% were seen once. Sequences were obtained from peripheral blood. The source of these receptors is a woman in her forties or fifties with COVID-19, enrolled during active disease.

CDR3 region: CASSNHREGNYGYTF. The CDR3 coding sequence is TGTGCCAGTAGTAACCACAGGGAGGGTAACTATGGCTACACCTTC. The rearrangement links TRBV19 to TRBJ1-2; D possibly corresponds to TRBD1 (6 bases). In germline, CDR1 is LNHDA, CDR2 SQIVND (reference sequence). There are 15 residues in the CDR3. V was clipped by 4 bases and J by 1 base, with 13 bases between them.

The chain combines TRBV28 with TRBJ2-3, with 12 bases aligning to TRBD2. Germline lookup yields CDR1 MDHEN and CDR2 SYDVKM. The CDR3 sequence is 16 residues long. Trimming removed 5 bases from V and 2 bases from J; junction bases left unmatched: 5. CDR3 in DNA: TGTGCCAGCAGTCCCAGACTAGCGGGGGTCACAGATACGCAGTATTTT. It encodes CASSPRLAGVTDTQYF.

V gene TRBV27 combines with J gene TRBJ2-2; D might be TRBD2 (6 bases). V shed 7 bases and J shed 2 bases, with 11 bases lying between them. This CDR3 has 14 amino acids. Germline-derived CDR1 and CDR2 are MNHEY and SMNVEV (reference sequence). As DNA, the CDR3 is TGTGCCAGCAAGGGACTGCTAAACACCGGGGAGCTGTTTTTT. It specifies CASKGLLNTGELFF.

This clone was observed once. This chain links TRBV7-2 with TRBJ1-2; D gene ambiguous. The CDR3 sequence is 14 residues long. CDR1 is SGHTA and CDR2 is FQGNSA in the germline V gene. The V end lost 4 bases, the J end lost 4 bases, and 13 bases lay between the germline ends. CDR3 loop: CASSSHLGGYGYTF. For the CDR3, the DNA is TGTGCCAGCAGCTCACACCTTGGCGGCTATGGCTACACCTTC.

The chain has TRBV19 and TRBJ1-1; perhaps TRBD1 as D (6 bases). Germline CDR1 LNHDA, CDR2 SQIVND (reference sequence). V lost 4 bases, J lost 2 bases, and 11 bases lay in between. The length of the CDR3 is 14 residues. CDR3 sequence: CASSRQAPNTEAFF. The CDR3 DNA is TGTGCCAGTAGTAGACAGGCCCCAAACACTGAAGCTTTCTTT.

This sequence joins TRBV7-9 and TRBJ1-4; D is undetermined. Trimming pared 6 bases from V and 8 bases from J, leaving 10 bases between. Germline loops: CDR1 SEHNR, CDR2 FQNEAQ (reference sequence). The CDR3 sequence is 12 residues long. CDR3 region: CASRSNSEKLFF. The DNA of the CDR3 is TGTGCCAGCAGATCGAACTCCGAAAAACTGTTTTTT.

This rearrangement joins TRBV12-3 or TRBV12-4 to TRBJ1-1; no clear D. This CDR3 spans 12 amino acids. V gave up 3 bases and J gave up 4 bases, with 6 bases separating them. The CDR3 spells CASSFRVTEAFF. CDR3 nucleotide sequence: TGTGCCAGCAGTTTCCGAGTCACTGAAGCTTTCTTT.

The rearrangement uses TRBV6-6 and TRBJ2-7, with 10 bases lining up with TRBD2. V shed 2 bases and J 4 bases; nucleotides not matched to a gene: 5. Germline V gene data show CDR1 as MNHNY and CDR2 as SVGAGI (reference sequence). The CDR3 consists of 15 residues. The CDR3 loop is CASSYGPSGGYEQYV. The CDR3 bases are TGTGCCAGCAGTTACGGGCCTAGCGGGGGATACGAGCAGTACGTC.

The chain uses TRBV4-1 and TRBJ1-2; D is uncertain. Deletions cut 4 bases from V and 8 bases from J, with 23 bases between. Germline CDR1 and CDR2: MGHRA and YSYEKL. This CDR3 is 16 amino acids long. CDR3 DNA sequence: TGCGCCAGCAGCCCATATCGAGGAGCACCTCAAGAGGGCTACACCTTC. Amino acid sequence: CASSPYRGAPQEGYTF.

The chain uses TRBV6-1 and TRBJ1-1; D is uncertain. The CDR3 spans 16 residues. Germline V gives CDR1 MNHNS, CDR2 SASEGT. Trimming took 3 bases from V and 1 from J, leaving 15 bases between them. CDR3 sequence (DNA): TGTGCCAGCAGTGACGTTAGACAAAGAGCGAACACTGAAGCTTTCTTT. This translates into CASSDVRQRANTEAFF.

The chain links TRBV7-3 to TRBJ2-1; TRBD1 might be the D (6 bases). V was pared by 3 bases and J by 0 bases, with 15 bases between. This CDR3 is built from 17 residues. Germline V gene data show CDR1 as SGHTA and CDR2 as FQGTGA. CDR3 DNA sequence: TGTGCCAGCAGCTTCTCACGGACAGAGAGCTCCTACAATGAGCAGTTCTTC. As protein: CASSFSRTESSYNEQFF.